The source of this T cell receptor (beta chain) is a study of T-cell reconstitution after alpha-beta-depleted transplantation in children listed by TCRdb under 2016. Concerning the study at large: Using TCR repertoire profiling, the study quantitatively followed how T-cell immune reconstitution unfolded in children after TCRalphabeta/CD19-depleted allogeneic hematopoietic cell transplantation.

Library preparation was by PCR. Sequencing instrument: Illumina HiSeq 2500. Molecular barcoding was employed in the preparation of TCR libraries, with unique molecular identifiers being used to normalize TCRbeta repertoire quantification. TCRdb itself trimmed the public reads at Q25 with fastp, ran MiXCR and retained productive beta chains. Each entry merges the rows of one CDR3 protein and shows their most common DNA and genes. A total of 150,000 to 200,000 distinct CDR3 sequences appear in this sample, approximately 6.6% of them only once. The top ten clonotypes cover roughly 3% of the sample. CDR1 MNHEY and CDR2 SMNVEV were looked up in the germline V gene (reference sequence). The CDR3 covers 12 residues, taking in both the cysteine and the phenylalanine. Only the CDR3 region is kept as DNA, spanning 36 bases read in frame from base 1. Of note for this clonotype: Its antigen is still unknown. A much larger clone differs from this one at a single base, so this may be a read error.

The sequencing here drew on PBMCs from the stem cell graft donor, taken from the stem cell graft. The chain is made from TRBV27 and TRBJ2-5, with the identity of the D gene unclear. The clonotype was recovered from a human donor who donated a stem cell graft to a child with Wiskott-Aldrich syndrome. The DNA sequence is TGTGCCGGCAGTCCCGACGGAGAGACCCAGTACTTC. This yields the protein CAGSPDGETQYF.